This TCR beta chain stems from a study of T cell responses to AZD1222 COVID-19 vaccine. Study observations and caveats: Repertoires were obtained solely post-peak T cell response. Spike-specific TCR breadth and depth both grew after two AZD1222 doses.

Only in-frame clones appear in the TCRdb table, and some are missing; sequencing was by immunoSEQ multiplex PCR. The sample consists of some 170,000 clones, about 89% of them appearing once. Trimming left V 4 bases short and J 3 bases short, with 16 bases between. The V gene's germline CDR1 is SGHRS and CDR2 YFSETQ. This CDR3 spans 15 amino acids. As regards this clone: Its antigen is not identified.

The sequence was obtained from an adult in good health. This chain links TRBV5-1 with TRBJ1-1; the D gene is possibly TRBD1 (5 bases). The source was peripheral blood, collected on day 0 of AZD1222 vaccination. CDR3 DNA: TGCGCCAGCAGCCCCGGCAGGGCACAATACACTGAAGCTTTCTTT. Translated, it gives CASSPGRAQYTEAFF.